These 12 T cell receptor beta chains share one sample of origin, sequenced in a study of T cell responses to AZD1222 COVID-19 vaccine. Sequencing used immunoSEQ multiplex PCR; TCRdb keeps in-frame clones, though not all of them. The sample has approximately 100,000 clones, roughly 87% seen once; the top ten hold over 2%. The sample consisted of peripheral blood, taken 28 days after the second AZD1222 dose. The receptor source for this set is an adult who received the AZD1222 COVID-19 vaccine.

This clone came up once. The chain joins TRBV6-5 to TRBJ2-7, with D unclear. Trimming took off 0 bases at V and 2 bases at J, with 5 bases between the two ends. Per germline, CDR1 MNHEY and CDR2 SVGAGI. The CDR3 runs to 13 residues. For the CDR3, the DNA is TGTGCCAGCAGTTACTCGCGGACCTACGAGCAGTACTTC. It encodes CASSYSRTYEQYF.

The chain links TRBV19 to TRBJ2-6; 9 nucleotides agree with TRBD1. The CDR3 totals 21 residues. The germline V gene encodes CDR1 LNHDA and CDR2 SQIVND (reference sequence). V lost 5 bases, J lost 0 bases, and 17 bases stayed unmatched. CDR3: CASSFRDRVEVASSGANVLTF. The CDR3 DNA reads as TGTGCCAGTAGTTTCCGGGACAGGGTTGAGGTCGCGAGCTCTGGGGCCAACGTCCTGACTTTC.

This clone turned up a few times. This chain uses TRBV6-1 with TRBJ1-4; D is perhaps TRBD1 (6 bases). Germline CDR1 MNHNS, CDR2 SASEGT. The CDR3 has 15 amino acids. V dropped 2 bases and J dropped 3 bases, with 10 bases sitting between them. The DNA for the CDR3 is TGTGCCAGCAGTGAATTTAGGGGGGCTAATGAAAAACTGTTTTTT. It codes for CASSEFRGANEKLFF.

The V call is TRBV9, the J call TRBJ1-6; D possibly corresponds to TRBD1 (6 bases). This CDR3 has 16 residues. The germline V gene encodes CDR1 SGDLS and CDR2 YYNGEE. Trimming pared 2 bases from V and 8 bases from J, leaving 17 bases between. The CDR3 region is CASSVGSQGMDSPLHF. In nucleotides, the CDR3 is TGTGCCAGCAGCGTTGGATCCCAGGGGATGGATTCACCCCTCCACTTT. Filled out from reference TRBV9 and TRBJ1-6, the complete variable domain reads DSGVTQTPKHLITATGQRVTLRCSPRSGDLSVYWYQQSLDQGLQFLIQYYNGEERAKGNILERFSAQQFPDLHSELNLSSLELGDSALYFCASSVGSQGMDSPLHFGNGTRLTVT.

This clone showed up just a few times. The gene calls are TRBV28 and TRBJ1-2; D not certain. Trimming pared 3 bases from V and 4 bases from J, leaving 6 bases between. Germline V gene lookup returns CDR1 MDHEN and CDR2 SYDVKM. CDR3 size: 12 residues. CDR3 coding DNA: TGTGCCAGCAGTTTCACCTTCTATGGCTACACCTTC. As protein: CASSFTFYGYTF.

The genes are TRBV4-1 and TRBJ2-7, with D tentatively TRBD1 or TRBD2 (5 bases each). The germline CDR1 and CDR2 sequences are MGHRA and YSYEKL. The CDR3 runs 14 residues. V was cut by 4 bases and J by 2 bases, with 12 bases left in between. The CDR3 coding sequence is TGCGCCAGCAGCCCGGGGCTAGGGCCCTACGAGCAGTACTTC. Translating it yields CASSPGLGPYEQYF.

This rearrangement joins TRBV10-3 to TRBJ1-1; D is undetermined. The CDR3 consists of 14 residues. V lost 10 bases to trimming and J lost 1 base, with 16 bases between them. Germline lookup yields CDR1 ENHRY and CDR2 SYGVKD. The CDR3 region is CATKGAVRNTEAFF. As DNA, the CDR3 is TGTGCCACAAAAGGAGCGGTGAGGAACACTGAAGCTTTCTTT.

The chain is built from TRBV30 and TRBJ2-5; D possibly corresponds to TRBD2 (5 bases). The ends were cut back, 4 bases at V and 1 base at J, with 10 bases in the middle. CDR3 length equals 13 residues. Germline CDR1 and CDR2: GTSNPN and SVGIG (reference sequence). CDR3 DNA sequence: TGTGCCTGGAACAGAGAGGGCCAAGAGACCCAGTACTTC. Protein sequence: CAWNREGQETQYF.

The gene calls are TRBV7-2 and TRBJ1-5; 8 bases line up with TRBD1. The V gene end was trimmed by 2 bases and the J gene end by 5 bases; junction bases not matched to a gene: 2. This CDR3 region has 14 residues. Germline CDR1 is SGHTA and CDR2 is FQGNSA. CDR3 bases: TGTGCCAGCAGCTTAATGACAGGGGATCAGCCCCAGCATTTT. It encodes CASSLMTGDQPQHF.

The rearrangement links TRBV5-5 to TRBJ2-2; TRBD2 matches 12 bases. CDR1 is SGHKS and CDR2 is YYEKEE in the germline V gene (reference sequence). The CDR3 has 18 residues. V shed 0 bases, J shed 1 base, and the junction held 4 bases outside the gene matches. The CDR3 sequence: CASSLATSGRRNTGELFF. Here the CDR3 DNA reads TGTGCCAGCAGCTTGGCGACTAGCGGGAGACGGAACACCGGGGAGCTGTTTTTT.

V and J are TRBV6-2 or TRBV6-3 and TRBJ2-7, with 9 bases aligning to TRBD1. J lost 5 bases, V lost 6 bases, and 8 bases had no gene match. The germline gives CDR1 MNHEY, CDR2 SVGEGT. This CDR3 contains 14 residues. The CDR3 protein is CASSHRQGGDEQYF. The CDR3 nucleotides read TGTGCCAGCAGCCACAGACAGGGGGGCGACGAGCAGTACTTC.

The V gene is TRBV6-1, the J gene TRBJ1-5, with D uncertain. The CDR3 contains 14 residues. V lost 1 base and J 2 bases, leaving 6 bases between the germline ends. CDR1 and CDR2 from the germline V gene are MNHNS and SASEGT. CDR3 protein: CASSEDRGNQPQHF. CDR3 bases: TGTGCCAGCAGTGAAGATCGGGGCAATCAGCCCCAGCATTTT.